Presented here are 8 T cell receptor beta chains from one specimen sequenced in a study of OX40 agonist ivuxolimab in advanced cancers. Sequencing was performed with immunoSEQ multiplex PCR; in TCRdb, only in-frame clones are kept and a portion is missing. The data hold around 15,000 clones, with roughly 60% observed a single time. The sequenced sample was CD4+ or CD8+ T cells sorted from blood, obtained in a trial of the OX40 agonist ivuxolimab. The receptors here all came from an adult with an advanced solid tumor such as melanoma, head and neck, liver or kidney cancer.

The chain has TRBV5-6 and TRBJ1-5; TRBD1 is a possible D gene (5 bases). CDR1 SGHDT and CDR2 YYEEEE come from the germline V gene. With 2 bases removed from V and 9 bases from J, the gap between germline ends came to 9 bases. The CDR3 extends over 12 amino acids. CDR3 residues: CASSFVGGPQHF. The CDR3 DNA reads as TGTGCCAGCAGCTTCGTGGGGGGGCCCCAGCATTTT.

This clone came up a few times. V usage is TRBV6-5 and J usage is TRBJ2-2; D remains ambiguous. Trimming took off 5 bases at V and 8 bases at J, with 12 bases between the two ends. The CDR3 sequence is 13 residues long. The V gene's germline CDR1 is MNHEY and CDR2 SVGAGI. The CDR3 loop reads CASSISPVGELFF. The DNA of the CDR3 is TGTGCCAGCAGTATCTCACCGGTGGGGGAGCTGTTTTTT.

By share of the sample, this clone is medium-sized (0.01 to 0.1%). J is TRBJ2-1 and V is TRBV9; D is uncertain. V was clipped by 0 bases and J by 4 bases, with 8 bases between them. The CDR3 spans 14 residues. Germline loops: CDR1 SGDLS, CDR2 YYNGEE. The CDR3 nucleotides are TGTGCCAGCAGCGTAGATGGGCCATACAATGAGCAGTTCTTC. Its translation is CASSVDGPYNEQFF.

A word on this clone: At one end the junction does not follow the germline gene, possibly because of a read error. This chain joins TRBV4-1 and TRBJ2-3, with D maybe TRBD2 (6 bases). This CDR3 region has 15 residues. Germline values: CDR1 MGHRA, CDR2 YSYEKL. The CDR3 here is CASSRSGLRTDTQYF. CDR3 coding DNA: TGTGCCAGCAGCCGAAGCGGGTTACGCACAGATACGCAGTATTTT.

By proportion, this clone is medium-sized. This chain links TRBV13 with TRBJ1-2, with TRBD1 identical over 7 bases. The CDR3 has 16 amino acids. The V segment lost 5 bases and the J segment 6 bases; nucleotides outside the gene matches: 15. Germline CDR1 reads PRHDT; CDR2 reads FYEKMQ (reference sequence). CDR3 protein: CASSTYSPGTEDGYTF. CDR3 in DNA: TGTGCCAGCAGCACCTATTCCCCCGGGACAGAAGATGGCTACACCTTC.

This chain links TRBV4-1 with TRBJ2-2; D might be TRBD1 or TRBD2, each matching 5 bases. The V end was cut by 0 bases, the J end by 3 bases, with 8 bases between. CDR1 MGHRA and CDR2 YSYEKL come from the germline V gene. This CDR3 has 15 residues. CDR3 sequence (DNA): TGCGCCAGCAGCCAAGATCGGGGCTACACCGGGGAGCTGTTTTTT. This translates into CASSQDRGYTGELFF.

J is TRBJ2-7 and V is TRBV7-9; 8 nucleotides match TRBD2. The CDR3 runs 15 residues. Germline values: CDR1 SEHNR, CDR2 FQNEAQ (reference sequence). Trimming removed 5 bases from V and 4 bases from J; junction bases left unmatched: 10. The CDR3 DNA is TGTGCCAGCAGCCCCCCCGGGGGGGGCCTTTACGAGCAGTACTTC. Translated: CASSPPGGGLYEQYF. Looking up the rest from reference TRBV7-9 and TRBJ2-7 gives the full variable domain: DTGVSQNPRHKITKRGQNVTFRCDPISEHNRLYWYRQTLGQGPEFLTYFQNEAQLEKSRLLSDRFSAERPKGSFSTLEIQRTEQGDSAMYLCASSPPGGGLYEQYFGPGTRLTVT.

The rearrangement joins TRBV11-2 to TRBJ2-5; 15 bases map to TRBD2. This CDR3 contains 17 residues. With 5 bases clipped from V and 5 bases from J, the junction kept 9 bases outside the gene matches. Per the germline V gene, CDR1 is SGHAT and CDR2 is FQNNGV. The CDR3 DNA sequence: TGTGCCAGCAGCCCAGGACTAGCGGGGGGGCCAGGGGAGACCCAGTACTTC. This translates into CASSPGLAGGPGETQYF. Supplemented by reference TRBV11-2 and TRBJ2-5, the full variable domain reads EAGVAQSPRYKIIEKRQSVAFWCNPISGHATLYWYQQILGQGPKLLIQFQNNGVVDDSQLPKDRFSAERLKGVDSTLKIQPAKLEDSAVYLCASSPGLAGGPGETQYFGPGTRLLVL.